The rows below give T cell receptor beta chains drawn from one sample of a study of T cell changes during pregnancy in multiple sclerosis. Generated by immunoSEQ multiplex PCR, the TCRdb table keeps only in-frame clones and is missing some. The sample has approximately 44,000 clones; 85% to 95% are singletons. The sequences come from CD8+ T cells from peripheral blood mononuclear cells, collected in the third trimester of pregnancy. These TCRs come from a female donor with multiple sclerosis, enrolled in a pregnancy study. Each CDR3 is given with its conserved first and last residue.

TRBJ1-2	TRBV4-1	CASSQEILTGGDYGYTF
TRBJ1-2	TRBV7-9	CASSLGTEPGYTF
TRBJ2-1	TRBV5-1	CASSYNPSGLNEQFF
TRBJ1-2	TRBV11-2	CASTRVGDGYTF
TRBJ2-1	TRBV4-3	CASSLGQYNEQFF
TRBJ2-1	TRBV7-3	CASSAGGPEQFF
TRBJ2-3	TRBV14	CASSHQLAGGPDTQYF
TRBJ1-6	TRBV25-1	CASSVLNSPLHF
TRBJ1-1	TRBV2	CASSGSIQEMNTEAFF
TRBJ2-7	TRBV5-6	CASSPDRLVYEQYF
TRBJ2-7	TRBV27	CASRSPIDEQYF
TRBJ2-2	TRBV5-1	CASSFGQGATGELFF
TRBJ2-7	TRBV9	CASSQKASVGSYEQYF
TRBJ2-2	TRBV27	CASSFGNTGELFF
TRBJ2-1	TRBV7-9	CASSPISGNAGEQFF
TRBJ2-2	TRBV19	CASLQGTGELFF
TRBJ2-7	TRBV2	CARTGGAGRNEQYF
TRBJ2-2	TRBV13	CASSSPPGLAGGPIDTGELFF
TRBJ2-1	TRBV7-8	CASSRRLAGDNEQFF
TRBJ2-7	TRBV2	CASSEGLGVRTYEQYF
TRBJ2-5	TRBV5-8	CASSPGLAGDLGETQYF
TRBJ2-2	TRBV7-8	CASSLGQGAAGELFF
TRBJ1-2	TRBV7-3	CASSASSGTDGYTF
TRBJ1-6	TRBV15	CATSRVTGAYNSPLHF
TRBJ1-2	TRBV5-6	CASSAEGQTNYGYTF
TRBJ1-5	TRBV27	CASSLSGQGREPQHF
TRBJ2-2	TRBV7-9	CASSTTTGAGELFF
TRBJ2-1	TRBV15	CATSRRISGGPYNEQFF
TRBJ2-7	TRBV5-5	CASSLGTYLEQYF
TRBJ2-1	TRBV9	CASSVGASGKYNEQFF
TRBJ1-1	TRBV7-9	CASSPRGQGTYTEAFF
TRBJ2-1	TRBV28	CASRTSGAYNEQFF
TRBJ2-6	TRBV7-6	CASSPRLGGANVLTF
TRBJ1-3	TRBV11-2	CASSFPRGSGNTIYF
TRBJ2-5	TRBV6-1	CASSLLGTEETQYF
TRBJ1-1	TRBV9	CASSESRQGNMNTEAFF
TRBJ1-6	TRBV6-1	CASSAGDRESSPLHF
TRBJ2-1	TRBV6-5	CASRGGPYNEQFF
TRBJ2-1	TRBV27	CASSSLLEQGYEQFF
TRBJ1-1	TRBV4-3	CASSQQSRGNTEAFF
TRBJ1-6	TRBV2	CASSEGESRINSPLHF
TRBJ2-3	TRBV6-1	CASVRGESDTQYF
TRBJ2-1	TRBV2	CARRGRQPYNEQFF
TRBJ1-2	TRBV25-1	CASSEGQGSNYGYTF
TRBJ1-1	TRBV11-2	CASSFRGTNTEAFF
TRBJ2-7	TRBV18	CASSPLGQGSYEQYF
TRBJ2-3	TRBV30	CAWELSRTDTQYF
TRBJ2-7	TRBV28	CAISGQGLSSYEQYF
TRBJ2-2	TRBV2	CASRGTGVNTGELFF
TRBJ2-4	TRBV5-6	CASSLDAGNIQYF
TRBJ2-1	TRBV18	CASSAGTGGNEQFF
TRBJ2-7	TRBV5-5	CASSPPGNLLTYEQYF